The text below deals with one T cell receptor (beta chain). There is no known antigen for this receptor. No clone much larger than this one lies a single base away; base qualities are absent. The germline V gene encodes CDR1 SEHNR and CDR2 FQNEAQ (reference sequence). Including cysteine and phenylalanine, the CDR3 has 15 amino acids. Only the CDR3 DNA is retained, 45 bases long and in frame from the first base. V is reduced by 7 bases and J by 0 bases, leaving a spacing of 14 bases between them. Healthy HIV-negative adults with no recently reported acute infections or vaccinations were included as donors. Every donor was a Caucasian adult residing in Nashville, Tennessee, USA. Magnetic negative selection was used to enrich CD4+ T cells, after which naive cells were positively selected on CD45RA and the negative fraction became the memory subset. Blood was collected by leukapheresis, and PBMCs were isolated by Ficoll-Histopaque density gradient centrifugation and then cryopreserved in liquid nitrogen vapor phase. Purity and quantity of every magnetically sorted T cell population were checked by analytical flow cytometry. Genomic DNA was isolated from each sorted fraction and quantified by UV absorbance on a Nanodrop 2000c.

The data are from a study of shared clonotypes between healthy human individuals (dated by TCRdb to the early 2020s). Describing the broader study: Three men and two women, aged 18 to 49 years, made up the cohort. For each donor, three plates each were used for CD4 naive and CD4 memory, two plates were used for CD8 naive, and one plate was used for CD8 memory. To estimate repertoire size and how much clonotype sharing occurs between individuals, the study deeply sequenced the blood TCR repertoires of five healthy adults. Different laboratories and diverse techniques were used to prepare libraries and sequence TCR repertoires, to increase sequencing depth and limit assay-specific biases. Per donor, leukapheresis produced somewhere between about 0.85 and 10 billion PBMCs. On the study overall, not on this receptor specifically: Naive subsets generally had larger estimated clonotype richness than memory subsets. Because the study included only a small number of donors, the genetic and exposure-history diversity represented was limited. Sampling was restricted to blood, and TCR repertoires in tissues likely differ from the TCR repertoires found in blood. Compared with non-shared clonotypes, clonotypes shared by all four sorted-subset donors had higher generation probabilities. Pairwise subsampling indicated that sequencing depth was expected to affect the degree of clonotype sharing among donors. Rarefaction of sorted-subset datasets indicated incomplete sequencing despite the large sequencing depth. About 4.5% of naive CD4, more than 3% of naive CD8, around 2.3% of memory CD4, and less than 0.45% of memory CD8 clonotypes were shared across several donors.

Using the deep immunoSEQ assay, multiplex PCR amplified TCR CDR3 regions from genomic DNA. For each cell subset, the extracted genomic DNA was distributed evenly across all wells of several immunoSEQ 96-well plates, and each plate served as one replicate. For sorted subsets, 200 to 250 ng of genomic DNA, equivalent to some 30,000 T cell genomes, went into each replicate PCR. Purified libraries were measured with a Qubit 3.0 fluorometer, size-checked on a Bioanalyzer 2100, and measured again with the KAPA Library Quantification kit. Every immunoSEQ 96-well plate was sequenced on a separate single-read 150-cycle Illumina NextSeq 550 flow cell. The published analysis was carried out like this. Because the immunoSEQ output held only junctional sequences and lacked quality scores, the filtering could not match the filtering applied to full-length reads. Sequences were annotated with PyIR, a Python wrapper for IgBLAST v1.9, and V/J genes and CDR3 were assigned using IMGT germline references. Reads with weak V/J assignments (E-value above 1e-6), missing CDR3, stop codons, out-of-frame junctions, or ambiguous translated residues were removed. V3J clonotypes were defined as sequences sharing an identical inferred V gene, J gene, and CDR3 amino acid sequence. To compute the percentage overlap between repertoires, the number of shared unique clonotypes was divided by the size of the smaller repertoire. RTK rarefaction, the Chao1 estimator, and Recon v2.1 estimates of unobserved clonotypes were used to assess repertoire richness. OLGA was used to compute generation probabilities for all TCRbeta clonotypes that the gDNA method yielded from several donors. The clones in this table, taken by TCRdb from immuneACCESS, are in-frame only. Not every clone is retained; where verified, under half of the shortfall comes from an unresolved V gene, and the cause of the rest is unknown. V and J calls and clone size come straight from that table; D and trimming were deduced from the DNA. A total of 2 million to 3 million clones appear in this sample, under 95% of them only once. Jointly, the top ten make up 0.36% of the sample.

The receptor was isolated from a man aged 18 to 30 in good health. Some clones in this sample may be carry-over from other donors' samples. The chain links TRBV7-9 with TRBJ2-3; TRBD2 is perhaps the D gene, given 6 matching bases. Sequencing used naive CD4+ T cells from PBMCs. Read against the paper, the sample's cell subset or site label means: CD45RA+ positively selected. In nucleotides, the sequence is TGTGCCAGCACTGGGCGGAGGGAGAGCACAGATACGCAGTATTTT. It codes for CASTGRRESTDTQYF.